Below are 21 T cell receptor beta chains sequenced from a single sample in a study of blood T cell repertoires in COVID-19. Assay: immunoSEQ multiplex PCR; the TCRdb copy retains only in-frame clones and omits some. This table holds approximately 100,000 clones, approximately 90% found once. The sample consisted of peripheral blood. All receptors come from a human donor with COVID-19, enrolled during active disease. The donor label of this sample is uncertain.

The rearrangement joins TRBV5-1 to TRBJ2-7, with D possibly matching TRBD2 (5 bases). Germline V lookup: CDR1 SGHRS, CDR2 YFSETQ. Trimming cost V 0 bases and J 3 bases, with 10 bases left between them. The CDR3 is 14 residues long. CDR3 sequence: CASSLEGVGYEQYF. CDR3 sequence (DNA): TGCGCCAGCAGCTTGGAGGGAGTGGGCTACGAGCAGTACTTC.

This chain uses TRBV6-1 with TRBJ1-5, with TRBD1 as a possible D gene (5 bases). V shed 3 bases and J shed 3 bases, with 9 bases lying between them. CDR1 is MNHNS and CDR2 is SASEGT in the germline V gene. The length of the CDR3 is 14 residues. DNA for the CDR3: TGTGCCAGCAGTGAGTGGACACCCAATCAGCCCCAGCATTTT. Its protein product is CASSEWTPNQPQHF.

The V call is TRBV11-2, the J call TRBJ2-1, with 11 bases identical to TRBD2. J gave up 5 bases and V 5 bases, and 2 bases lay outside the gene matches. Germline loops: CDR1 SGHAT, CDR2 FQNNGV. The length of the CDR3 is 14 residues. For the CDR3, the DNA is TGTGCCAGCAGCAATAGCGGGGGGGACAATGAGCAGTTCTTC. Its translation: CASSNSGGDNEQFF.

The CDR3 protein is CASSPTSVSGNTGELFF. The DNA for the CDR3 is TGTGCCAGCTCACCCACGTCAGTTTCAGGGAACACCGGGGAGCTGTTTTTT. The chain carries TRBV18 and TRBJ2-2; unclear D gene. CDR1 and CDR2 from the germline V gene are KGHSH and LQKENI. The CDR3 sequence is 17 residues long. The V end lost 3 bases, the J end lost 1 base, and 15 bases lay between the germline ends.

This clone was counted once. The J gene is TRBJ2-5, the V gene TRBV11-2; D unresolved. Germline V lookup: CDR1 SGHAT, CDR2 FQNNGV. This CDR3 contains 12 residues. V was clipped by 4 bases and J by 4 bases, with 7 bases between them. The CDR3 DNA reads TGTGCCAGCAGCTACATTCGAGAGACCCAGTACTTC. It is translated as CASSYIRETQYF. Using reference TRBV11-2 and TRBJ2-5 for the parts outside the CDR3, the full variable domain is EAGVAQSPRYKIIEKRQSVAFWCNPISGHATLYWYQQILGQGPKLLIQFQNNGVVDDSQLPKDRFSAERLKGVDSTLKIQPAKLEDSAVYLCASSYIRETQYFGPGTRLLVL.

The chain combines TRBV28 with TRBJ1-5; D is possibly TRBD1 (5 bases). Trimming cost V 8 bases and J 4 bases, with 9 bases left between them. The V gene's germline CDR1 is MDHEN and CDR2 SYDVKM. This CDR3 spans 12 amino acids. CDR3 nucleotides: TGTGCCAGCCAGGGAGGGAATCAGCCCCAGCATTTT. It translates to CASQGGNQPQHF.

This clone came up once. This chain joins TRBV7-9 and TRBJ2-2; TRBD1 matches at 7 bases. The trim removed 2 bases at V and 6 bases at J, leaving 6 bases unmatched. The germline V gene has CDR1 SEHNR and CDR2 FQNEAQ (reference sequence). CDR3 length: 15 residues. CDR3 bases: TGTGCCAGCAGCTTAAAAGGGGGCTCGGCCGGGGAGCTGTTTTTT. This gives the protein CASSLKGGSAGELFF.

V and J are TRBV6-2 or TRBV6-3 and TRBJ2-7; the match to TRBD1 covers 8 bases. The germline V gene encodes CDR1 MNHEY and CDR2 SVGEGT. V lost 5 bases to trimming and J lost 3 bases; unmatched junction nucleotides: 3. The CDR3 totals 13 residues. CDR3 sequence reads: CASSPGQDYEQYF. The CDR3 nucleotides are TGTGCCAGCAGTCCGGGACAGGACTACGAGCAGTACTTC.

The chain links TRBV11-3 to TRBJ1-6; 7 positions agree with TRBD1. The CDR3 extends over 15 amino acids. V trimming: 0 bases; J trimming: 10 bases; junction bases outside the gene matches: 6. CDR1 and CDR2 (germline): SGHNT, YENEEA. The CDR3 DNA reads as TGTGCCAGCAGCTTAGAAGAGGGGGCGGGATCACCCCTCCACTTT. Amino acids: CASSLEEGAGSPLHF.

This chain joins TRBV15 and TRBJ2-3; 10 bases line up with TRBD2. The CDR3 is made up of 16 amino acids. Germline V lookup: CDR1 LNHNV, CDR2 YYDKDF (reference sequence). V dropped 2 bases and J dropped 6; count of bases not matched to a gene: 8. CDR3 protein: CATSRLSGGARDTQYF. As DNA, the CDR3 is TGTGCCACCAGCAGATTGAGCGGGGGGGCCAGGGATACGCAGTATTTT. Variable domain in full (rest from reference TRBV15 and TRBJ2-3): DAMVIQNPRYQVTQFGKPVTLSCSQTLNHNVMYWYQQKSSQAPKLLFHYYDKDFNNEADTPDNFQSRRPNTSFCFLDIRSPGLGDTAMYLCATSRLSGGARDTQYFGPGTRLTVL.

This rearrangement joins TRBV7-9 to TRBJ1-2, with D uncertain. The CDR3 is 12 residues long. In germline, CDR1 is SEHNR, CDR2 FQNEAQ (reference sequence). V was clipped by 3 bases and J by 8 bases, with 10 bases between them. The CDR3: CASSFPTGGYTF. CDR3 DNA sequence: TGTGCCAGCAGCTTCCCCACGGGAGGCTACACCTTC.

The chain joins TRBV25-1 to TRBJ1-1; maybe TRBD1 (5 bases). Germline CDR1 and CDR2: MGHDK and SYGVNS. This CDR3 region has 14 residues. Between the trimmed V and J ends, which lost 3 bases and 3 bases, there was a span of 11 bases. The CDR3 is CASSDRQGDTEAFF. The CDR3 nucleotides read TGTGCCAGCAGTGATCGTCAGGGCGACACTGAAGCTTTCTTT.

The chain combines TRBV5-1 with TRBJ1-1; maybe TRBD1 (5 bases). The CDR3 has 13 residues. CDR1 and CDR2 (germline): SGHRS, YFSETQ. V lost 4 bases and J 0 bases, leaving 7 bases between the germline ends. The CDR3 sequence: CASSGRVNTEAFF. CDR3 sequence (DNA): TGCGCCAGCAGCGGCAGGGTGAACACTGAAGCTTTCTTT. The entire variable domain, with the rest obtained from reference TRBV5-1 and TRBJ1-1, is as follows: KAGVTQTPRYLIKTRGQQVTLSCSPISGHRSVSWYQQTPGQGLQFLFEYFSETQRNKGNFPGRFSGRQFSNSRSEMNVSTLELGDSALYLCASSGRVNTEAFFGQGTRLTVV.

The chain combines TRBV27 with TRBJ2-1, with D possibly TRBD2 on 5 matching bases. The germline V gene has CDR1 MNHEY and CDR2 SMNVEV (reference sequence). Trimming removed 6 bases from V and 12 bases from J, with 15 bases in between. This CDR3 region has 12 residues. The CDR3, as DNA: TGTGCCAGCAGGACCCGGGATTCAGGGCAGTTCTTC. Translation gives CASRTRDSGQFF.

V is TRBV7-3 and J is TRBJ1-6; 8 bases map to TRBD1. The V segment lost 4 bases and the J segment 8 bases; nucleotides outside the gene matches: 4. This CDR3 contains 14 residues. CDR1 is SGHTA and CDR2 is FQGTGA in the germline V gene. CDR3 sequence: CASSSGQGYSPLHF. The CDR3 DNA is TGTGCCAGCAGCTCAGGACAGGGATATTCACCCCTCCACTTT. Drawing the rest from reference TRBV7-3 and TRBJ1-6, the complete variable domain is GAGVSQTPSNKVTEKGKYVELRCDPISGHTALYWYRQSLGQGPEFLIYFQGTGAADDSGLPNDRFFAVRPEGSVSTLKIQRTERGDSAVYLCASSSGQGYSPLHFGNGTRLTVT.

This chain uses TRBV4-2 with TRBJ1-1; D unresolved. The CDR3 length is 12 residues. V gave up 6 bases and J gave up 2 bases, with 7 bases separating them. From germline, CDR1 is LGHNA and CDR2 YNFKEQ. CDR3 DNA sequence: TGTGCCAGCAGTCATAGCAACACTGAAGCTTTCTTT. This sequence encodes CASSHSNTEAFF.

In this sample, this clone turned up a few times. This sequence joins TRBV19 and TRBJ1-5; 8 positions agree with TRBD1. CDR3 length equals 17 residues. Germline CDR1 is LNHDA and CDR2 is SQIVND (reference sequence). The ends lost 1 base at V and 3 bases at J; junction bases unmatched: 8. The CDR3 DNA follows: TGTGCCAGTAGTATAGGCTTCGACAGGGGCCACAATCAGCCCCAGCATTTT. This sequence encodes CASSIGFDRGHNQPQHF.

A word on this clone: The junction departs from germline at one end; a sequencing error may be responsible. The chain carries TRBV13 and TRBJ1-4; tentatively, D is TRBD1 (6 bases). This CDR3 has 19 amino acids. Germline lookup yields CDR1 PRHDT and CDR2 FYEKMQ (reference sequence). The CDR3 protein is CASSLGRSPRGKTNEKLFF. In nucleotides, the CDR3 is TGTGCCAGCAGCCTAGGCCGGTCTCCCAGGGGTAAAACTAATGAAAAACTGTTTTTT.

The chain joins TRBV4-1 to TRBJ2-7; D uncertain. V was trimmed by 1 base and J by 4 bases, leaving 11 bases between them. Germline V gene lookup returns CDR1 MGHRA and CDR2 YSYEKL. The CDR3 loop spans 14 amino acids. The DNA for the CDR3 is TGCGCCAGCAGCCAAGTTCCTGTGGCTTACGAGCAGTACTTC. Translation: CASSQVPVAYEQYF.

J is TRBJ2-1 and V is TRBV15; 9 bases are shared with TRBD1. J was trimmed by 4 bases and V by 5 bases; bases with no gene match: 3. Germline CDR1 reads LNHNV; CDR2 reads YYDKDF (reference sequence). The CDR3 loop spans 14 amino acids. CDR3 region: CATSGTGSYNEQFF. The CDR3 DNA is TGTGCCACCAGCGGGACAGGGTCTTACAATGAGCAGTTCTTC.

This chain links TRBV15 with TRBJ1-4, with D possibly matching TRBD1 (5 bases). Trimming stripped 0 bases from V and 5 bases from J, with 16 bases between. Germline CDR1 LNHNV, CDR2 YYDKDF (reference sequence). The CDR3 totals 17 residues. CDR3 sequence: CATSRDGAGGRNEKLFF. As DNA, the CDR3 is TGTGCCACCAGCAGAGATGGGGCGGGAGGGAGGAATGAAAAACTGTTTTTT.